This T cell receptor (beta chain) was identified during a study of blood T cell repertoires in COVID-19. Study background: From T cells, B-cell-depleted T cells, or PBMCs came the material, which was cDNA or gDNA.

As originally analysed: Cell counts per sample came from amplifying reference gene primers. The repertoire was sequenced with immunoSEQ multiplex PCR; TCRdb's copy has only in-frame clones and lacks some. The V and J calls and clone size are taken from that table; D and trimming were inferred from the DNA. The sample has around 72,000 clones; roughly 80% are singletons. Germline V CDR1 and CDR2: SGHRS, YFSETQ. V shed 0 bases and J 1 base; nucleotides not matched to a gene: 1. CDR3 length equals 15 residues. This receptor was identified in a woman in her sixties or seventies with acute or convalescent COVID-19. Sequenced material: peripheral blood. V is TRBV5-1 and J is TRBJ2-1; 7 bases fit TRBD2. CDR3 sequence (DNA): TGCGCCAGCAGCTTGGTCGGGGGGTCCTACAATGAGCAGTTCTTC. It is translated as CASSLVGGSYNEQFF.